This T cell receptor beta chain was recovered during a study of blood T cell repertoires in COVID-19. Across the whole study: From the United States, Italy and Spain came samples of acute and convalescent COVID-19.

Trimming removed 8 bases from V and 15 bases from J, with 17 bases in between. The CDR3 is 11 residues long. Germline values: CDR1 MNHEY, CDR2 SMNVEV (reference sequence). In the original analysis: Cell counts per sample came from amplifying reference gene primers. Only in-frame clones appear in the TCRdb table, and some are missing; sequencing was by immunoSEQ multiplex PCR. V and J calls and clone size are given by that table; D and trimming were obtained from the DNA. Of roughly 120,000 clones in the sample, around 82% were seen once. The sequence was collected from a human donor in a cohort sampled during active or convalescent COVID-19. Sequencing was carried out using peripheral blood. This rearrangement joins TRBV27 to TRBJ2-1; a possible D gene is TRBD1 (5 bases). CDR3 region: CASGPPGFGFF. The CDR3 DNA reads as TGTGCCAGCGGGCCCCCAGGGTTCGGGTTCTTC.